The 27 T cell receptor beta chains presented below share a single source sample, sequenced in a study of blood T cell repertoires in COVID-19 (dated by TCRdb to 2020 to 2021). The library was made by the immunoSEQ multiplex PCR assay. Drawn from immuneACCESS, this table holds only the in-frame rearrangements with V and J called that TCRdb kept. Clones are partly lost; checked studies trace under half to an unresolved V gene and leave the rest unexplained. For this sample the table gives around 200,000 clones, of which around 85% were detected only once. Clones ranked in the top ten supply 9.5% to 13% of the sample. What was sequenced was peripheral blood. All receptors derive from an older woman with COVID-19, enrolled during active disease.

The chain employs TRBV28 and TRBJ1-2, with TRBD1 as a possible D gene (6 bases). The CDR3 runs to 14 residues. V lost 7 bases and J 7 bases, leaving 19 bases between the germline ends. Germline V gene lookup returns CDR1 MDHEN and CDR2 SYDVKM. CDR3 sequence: CASIRGGGAIGYTF. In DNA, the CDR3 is TGTGCCAGCATTCGCGGCGGGGGGGCGATTGGCTACACCTTC.

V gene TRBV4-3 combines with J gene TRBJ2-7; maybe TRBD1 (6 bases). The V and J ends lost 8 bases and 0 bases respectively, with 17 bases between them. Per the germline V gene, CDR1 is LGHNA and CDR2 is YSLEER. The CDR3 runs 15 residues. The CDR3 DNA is TGCGCCAGCGAACCATGGGACACAACCTCCTACGAGCAGTACTTC. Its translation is CASEPWDTTSYEQYF.

DNA of the CDR3: TGTGCCAGCAGCCGTCACCACGTAGCCTACGAGCAGTACTTC. It specifies CASSRHHVAYEQYF. The chain combines TRBV7-9 with TRBJ2-7; D call uncertain. From germline, CDR1 is SEHNR and CDR2 FQNEAQ (reference sequence). The CDR3 length is 14 residues. Trimming took off 5 bases at V and 2 bases at J, with 13 bases between the two ends.

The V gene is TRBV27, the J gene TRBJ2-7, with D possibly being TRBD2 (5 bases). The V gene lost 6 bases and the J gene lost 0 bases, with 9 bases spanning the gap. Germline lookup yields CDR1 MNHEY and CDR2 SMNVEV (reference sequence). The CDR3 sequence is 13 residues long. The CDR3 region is CASRPGSSYEQYF. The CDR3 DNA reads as TGTGCCAGCAGGCCGGGAAGCTCCTACGAGCAGTACTTC.

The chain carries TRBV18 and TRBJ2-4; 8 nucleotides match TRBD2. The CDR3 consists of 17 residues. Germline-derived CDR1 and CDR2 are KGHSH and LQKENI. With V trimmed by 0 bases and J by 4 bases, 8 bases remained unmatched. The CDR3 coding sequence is TGTGCCAGCTCACCACCGGGTAGCGGGGCCTCAAAAAACATTCAGTACTTC. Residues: CASSPPGSGASKNIQYF.

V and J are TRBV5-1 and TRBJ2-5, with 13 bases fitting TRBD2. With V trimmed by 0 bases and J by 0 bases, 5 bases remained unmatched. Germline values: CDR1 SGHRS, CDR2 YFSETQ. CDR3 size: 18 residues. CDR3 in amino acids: CASSLGLGTSGNQETQYF. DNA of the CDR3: TGCGCCAGCAGCTTGGGATTAGGGACTAGCGGGAACCAAGAGACCCAGTACTTC. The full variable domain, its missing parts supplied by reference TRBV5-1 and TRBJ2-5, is KAGVTQTPRYLIKTRGQQVTLSCSPISGHRSVSWYQQTPGQGLQFLFEYFSETQRNKGNFPGRFSGRQFSNSRSEMNVSTLELGDSALYLCASSLGLGTSGNQETQYFGPGTRLLVL.

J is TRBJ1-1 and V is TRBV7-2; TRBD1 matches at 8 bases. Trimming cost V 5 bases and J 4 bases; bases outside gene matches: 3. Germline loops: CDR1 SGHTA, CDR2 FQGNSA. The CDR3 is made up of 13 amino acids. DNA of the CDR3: TGTGCCAGCAGCGGGACAGGAGCCACTGAAGCTTTCTTT. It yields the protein CASSGTGATEAFF.

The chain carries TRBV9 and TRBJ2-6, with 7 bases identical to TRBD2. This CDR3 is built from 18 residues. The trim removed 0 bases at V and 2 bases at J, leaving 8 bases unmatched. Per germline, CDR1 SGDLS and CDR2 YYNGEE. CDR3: CASSVVPAGEPGANVLTF. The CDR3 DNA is TGTGCCAGCAGCGTAGTCCCGGCGGGAGAACCTGGGGCCAACGTCCTGACTTTC.

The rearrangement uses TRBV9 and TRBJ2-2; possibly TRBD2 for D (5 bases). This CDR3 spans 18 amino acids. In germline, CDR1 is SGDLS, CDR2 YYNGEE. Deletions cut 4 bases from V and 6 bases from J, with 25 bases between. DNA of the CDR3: TGTGCCAGCAGCCCATCTCCTCCGGGAACCCTATCCGCCGGGGAGCTGTTTTTT. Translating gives CASSPSPPGTLSAGELFF.

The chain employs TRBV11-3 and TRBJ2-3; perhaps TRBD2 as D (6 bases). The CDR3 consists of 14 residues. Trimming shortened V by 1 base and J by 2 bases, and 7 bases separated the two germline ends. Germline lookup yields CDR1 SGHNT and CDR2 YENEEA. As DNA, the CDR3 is TGTGCCAGCAGCTTAGGCGGGGTCACAGATACGCAGTATTTT. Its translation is CASSLGGVTDTQYF.

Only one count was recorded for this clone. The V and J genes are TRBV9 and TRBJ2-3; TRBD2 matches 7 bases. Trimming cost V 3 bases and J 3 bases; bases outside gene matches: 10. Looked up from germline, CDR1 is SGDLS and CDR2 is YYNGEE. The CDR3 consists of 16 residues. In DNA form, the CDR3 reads TGTGCCAGCAGCGGCCCATTAGCCGGGAGGACAGATACGCAGTATTTT. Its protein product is CASSGPLAGRTDTQYF.

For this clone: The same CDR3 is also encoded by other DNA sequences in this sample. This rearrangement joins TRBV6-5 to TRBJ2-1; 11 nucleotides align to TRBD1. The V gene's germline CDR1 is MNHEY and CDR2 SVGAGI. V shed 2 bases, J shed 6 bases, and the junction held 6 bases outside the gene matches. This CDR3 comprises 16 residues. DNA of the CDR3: TGTGCCAGCAGTTACCTTGGACAGGGGGCCCGCAATGAGCAGTTCTTC. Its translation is CASSYLGQGARNEQFF.

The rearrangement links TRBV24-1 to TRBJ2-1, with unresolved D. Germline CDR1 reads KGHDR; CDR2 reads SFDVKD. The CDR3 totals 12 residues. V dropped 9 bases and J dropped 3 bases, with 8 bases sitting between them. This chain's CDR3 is CATAARYNEQFF. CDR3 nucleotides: TGTGCCACCGCGGCCCGCTACAATGAGCAGTTCTTC.

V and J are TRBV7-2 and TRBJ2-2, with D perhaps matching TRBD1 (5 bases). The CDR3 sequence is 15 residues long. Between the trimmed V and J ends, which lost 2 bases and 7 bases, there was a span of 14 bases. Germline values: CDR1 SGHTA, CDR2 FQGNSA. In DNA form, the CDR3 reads TGTGCCAGCAGCTTAAGCTGGGGCCTCGGCGGGGAGCTGTTTTTT. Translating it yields CASSLSWGLGGELFF.

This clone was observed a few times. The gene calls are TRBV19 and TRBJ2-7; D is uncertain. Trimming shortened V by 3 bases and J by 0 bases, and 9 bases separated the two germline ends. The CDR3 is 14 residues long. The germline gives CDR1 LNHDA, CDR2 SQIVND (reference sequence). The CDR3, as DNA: TGTGCCAGTAGTATCGACGGGTACTCCTACGAGCAGTACTTC. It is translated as CASSIDGYSYEQYF.

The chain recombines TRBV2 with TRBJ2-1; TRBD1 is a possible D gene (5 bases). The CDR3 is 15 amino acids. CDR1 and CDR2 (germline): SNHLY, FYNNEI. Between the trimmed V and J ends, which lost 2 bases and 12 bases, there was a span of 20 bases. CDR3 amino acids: CASSERPARTTVQFF. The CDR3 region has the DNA TGTGCCAGCAGTGAAAGGCCTGCCAGGACGACAGTGCAGTTCTTC.

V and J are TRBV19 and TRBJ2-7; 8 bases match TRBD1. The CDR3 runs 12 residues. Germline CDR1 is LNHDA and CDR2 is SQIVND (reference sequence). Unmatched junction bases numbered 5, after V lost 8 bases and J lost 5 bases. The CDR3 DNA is TGTGCCAGTGAAGACAGGGGTAACGAGCAGTACTTC. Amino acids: CASEDRGNEQYF.

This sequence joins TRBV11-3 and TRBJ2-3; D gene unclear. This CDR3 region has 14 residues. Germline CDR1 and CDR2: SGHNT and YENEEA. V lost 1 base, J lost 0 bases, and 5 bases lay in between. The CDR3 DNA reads TGTGCCAGCAGCTTAGGCAGTAGCACAGATACGCAGTATTTT. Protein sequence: CASSLGSSTDTQYF. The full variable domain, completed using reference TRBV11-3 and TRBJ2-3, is EAGVVQSPRYKIIEKKQPVAFWCNPISGHNTLYWYLQNLGQGPELLIRYENEEAVDDSQLPKDRFSAERLKGVDSTLKIQPAELGDSAVYLCASSLGSSTDTQYFGPGTRLTVL.

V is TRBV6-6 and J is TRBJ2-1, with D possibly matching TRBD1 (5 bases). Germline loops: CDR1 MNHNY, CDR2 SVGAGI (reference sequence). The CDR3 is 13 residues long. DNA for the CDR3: TGTGCAACTCAAACAGGTTCCCCCAATGAGCAGTTCTTC. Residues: CATQTGSPNEQFF.

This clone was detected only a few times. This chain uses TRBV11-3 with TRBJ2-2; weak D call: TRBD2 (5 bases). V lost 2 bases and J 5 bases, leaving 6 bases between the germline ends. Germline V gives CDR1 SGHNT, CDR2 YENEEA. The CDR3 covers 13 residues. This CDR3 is CASSLTGTGELFF. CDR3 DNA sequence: TGTGCCAGCAGCTTAACGGGGACCGGGGAGCTGTTTTTT.

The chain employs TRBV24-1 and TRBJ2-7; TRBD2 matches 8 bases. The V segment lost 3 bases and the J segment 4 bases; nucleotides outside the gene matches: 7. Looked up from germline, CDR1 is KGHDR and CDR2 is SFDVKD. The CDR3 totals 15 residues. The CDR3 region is CATSDATGTSYEQYF. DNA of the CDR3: TGTGCCACCAGTGATGCTACCGGGACTAGTTACGAGCAGTACTTC.

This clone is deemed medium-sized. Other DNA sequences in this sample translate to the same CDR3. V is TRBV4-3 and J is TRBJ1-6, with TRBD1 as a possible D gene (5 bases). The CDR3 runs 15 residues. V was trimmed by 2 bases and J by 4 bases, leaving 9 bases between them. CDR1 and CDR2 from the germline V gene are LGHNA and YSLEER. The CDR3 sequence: CASSQQGGYNSPLHF. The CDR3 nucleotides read TGCGCCAGCAGCCAACAGGGAGGTTATAATTCACCCCTCCACTTT.

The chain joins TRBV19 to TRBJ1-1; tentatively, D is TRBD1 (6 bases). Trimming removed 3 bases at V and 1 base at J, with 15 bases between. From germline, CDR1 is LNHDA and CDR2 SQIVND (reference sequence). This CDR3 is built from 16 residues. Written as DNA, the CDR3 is TGTGCCAGTAGTATCCTCTACAGGGTTCGGAACACTGAAGCTTTCTTT. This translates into CASSILYRVRNTEAFF.

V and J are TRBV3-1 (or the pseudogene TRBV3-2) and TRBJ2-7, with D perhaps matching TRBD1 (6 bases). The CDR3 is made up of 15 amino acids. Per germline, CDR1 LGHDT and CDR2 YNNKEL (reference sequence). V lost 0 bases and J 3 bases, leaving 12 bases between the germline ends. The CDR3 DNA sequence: TGTGCCAGCAGCCAAGATAGGGGGACGGACTACGAGCAGTACTTC. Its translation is CASSQDRGTDYEQYF.

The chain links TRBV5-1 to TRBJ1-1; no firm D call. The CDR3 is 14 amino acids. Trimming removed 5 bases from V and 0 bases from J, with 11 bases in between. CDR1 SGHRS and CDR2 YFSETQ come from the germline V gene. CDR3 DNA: TGCGCCAGCAGGGTGAGAGAGATGAACACTGAAGCTTTCTTT. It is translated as CASRVREMNTEAFF.

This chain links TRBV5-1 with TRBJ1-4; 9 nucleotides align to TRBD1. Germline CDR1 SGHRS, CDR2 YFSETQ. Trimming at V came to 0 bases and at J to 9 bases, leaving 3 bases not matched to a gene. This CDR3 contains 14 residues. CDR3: CASSLGGQGKKLFF. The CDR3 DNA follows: TGCGCCAGCAGCTTGGGAGGACAGGGGAAAAAACTGTTTTTT. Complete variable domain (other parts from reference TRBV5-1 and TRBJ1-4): KAGVTQTPRYLIKTRGQQVTLSCSPISGHRSVSWYQQTPGQGLQFLFEYFSETQRNKGNFPGRFSGRQFSNSRSEMNVSTLELGDSALYLCASSLGGQGKKLFFGSGTQLSVL.

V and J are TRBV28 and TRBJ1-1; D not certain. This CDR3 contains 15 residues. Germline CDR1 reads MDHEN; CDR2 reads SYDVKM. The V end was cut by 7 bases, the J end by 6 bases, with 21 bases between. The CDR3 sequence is CASNLRAQVRAEAFF. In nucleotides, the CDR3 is TGTGCCAGCAACCTGAGGGCTCAGGTTAGGGCTGAAGCTTTCTTT. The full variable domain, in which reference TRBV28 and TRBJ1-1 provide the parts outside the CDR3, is DVKVTQSSRYLVKRTGEKVFLECVQDMDHENMFWYRQDPGLGLRLIYFSYDVKMKEKGDIPEGYSVSREKKERFSLILESASTNQTSMYLCASNLRAQVRAEAFFGQGTRLTVV.